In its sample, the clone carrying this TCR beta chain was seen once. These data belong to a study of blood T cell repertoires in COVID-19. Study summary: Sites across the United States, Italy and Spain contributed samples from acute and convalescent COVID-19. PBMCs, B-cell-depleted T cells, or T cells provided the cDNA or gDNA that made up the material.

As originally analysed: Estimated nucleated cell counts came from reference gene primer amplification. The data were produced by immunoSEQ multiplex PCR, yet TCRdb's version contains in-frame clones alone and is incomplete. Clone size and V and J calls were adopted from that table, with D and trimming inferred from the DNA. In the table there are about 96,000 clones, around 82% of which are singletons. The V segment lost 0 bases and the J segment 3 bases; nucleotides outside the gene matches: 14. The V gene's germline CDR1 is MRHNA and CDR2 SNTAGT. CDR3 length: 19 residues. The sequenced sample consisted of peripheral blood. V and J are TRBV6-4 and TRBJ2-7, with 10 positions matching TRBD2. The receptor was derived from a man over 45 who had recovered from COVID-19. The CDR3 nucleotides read TGTGCCAGCAGTGACTCACCGGGACTAGCGAGAAGAGAAATCTACGAGCAGTACTTC. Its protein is CASSDSPGLARREIYEQYF.